This T cell receptor (beta chain) was retrieved from a study of cytomegalovirus exposure and HLA in healthy donors. About the research overall: As an earlier analysis found, roughly 180 million T cells yielded approximately 110 million unique TCR beta sequences. The study placed over 65% of its approximately 360 genotyped donors in the Caucasian-associated ancestry cluster.

CDR1 is SGDLS and CDR2 is YYNGEE in the germline V gene. The CDR3 covers 15 residues. The V and J ends lost 0 bases and 3 bases respectively, with 11 bases between them. Both 60 Vbeta primers and 13 Jbeta primers went into the PCR. Data came from immunoSEQ multiplex PCR; TCRdb stores just in-frame clones and leaves some out. The sample lists roughly 160,000 clones, around 84% occurring once. Sequencing input: PBMCs. The rearrangement links TRBV9 to TRBJ2-3; weak D call: TRBD2 (7 bases). This sequence was found in a man in his thirties or forties in good health and CMV-seropositive. CDR3 region: CASSVEGGGTDTQYF. Here the CDR3 DNA reads TGTGCCAGCAGCGTAGAGGGAGGGGGGACAGATACGCAGTATTTT.